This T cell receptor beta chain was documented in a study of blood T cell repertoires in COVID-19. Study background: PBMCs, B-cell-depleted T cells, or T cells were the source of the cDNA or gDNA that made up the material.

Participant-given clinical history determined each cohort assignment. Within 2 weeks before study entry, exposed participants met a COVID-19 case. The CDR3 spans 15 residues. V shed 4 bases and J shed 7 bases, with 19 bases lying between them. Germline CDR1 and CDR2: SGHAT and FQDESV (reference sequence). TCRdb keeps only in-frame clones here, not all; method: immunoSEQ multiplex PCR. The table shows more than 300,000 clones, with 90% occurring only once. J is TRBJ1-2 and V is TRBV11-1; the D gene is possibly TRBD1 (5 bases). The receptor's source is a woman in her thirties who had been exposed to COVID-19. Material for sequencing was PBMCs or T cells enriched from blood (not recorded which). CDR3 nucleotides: TGTGCCAGCAGCTACCAGGTCGGGAGGGGAAGTGGCTACACCTTC. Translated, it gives CASSYQVGRGSGYTF.